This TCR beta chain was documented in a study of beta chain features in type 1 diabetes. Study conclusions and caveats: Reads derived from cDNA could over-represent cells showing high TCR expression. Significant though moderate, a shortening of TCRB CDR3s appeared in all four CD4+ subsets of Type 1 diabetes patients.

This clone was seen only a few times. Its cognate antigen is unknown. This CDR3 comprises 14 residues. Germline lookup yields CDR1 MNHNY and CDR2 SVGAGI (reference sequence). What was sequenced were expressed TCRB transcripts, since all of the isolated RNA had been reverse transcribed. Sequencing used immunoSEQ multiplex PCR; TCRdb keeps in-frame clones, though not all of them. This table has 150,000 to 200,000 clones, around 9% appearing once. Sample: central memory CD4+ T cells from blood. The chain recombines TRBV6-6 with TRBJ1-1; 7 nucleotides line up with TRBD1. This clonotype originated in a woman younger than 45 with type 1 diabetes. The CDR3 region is CVSKGQPMNTEAFF. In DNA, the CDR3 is TGTGTCTCCAAGGGACAGCCGATGAACACTGAAGCTTTCTTT.